This T cell receptor beta chain comes out of a study of CD8+ T cells in alopecia areata. Overall study: Each day, treated patients took oral tofacitinib twice, at 5 to 10 mg per dose. A 6-month period off drug followed tofacitinib, which lasted 6 to 18 months.

RNA extraction and reverse transcription yielded cDNA as sequencing template. The table came from immunoSEQ multiplex PCR; TCRdb's copy has only in-frame clones and leaves some out. The repertoire holds 200,000 to 250,000 clones, with about 53% as singletons. This clone came up a few times. Its specificity is unknown. Whole-study results and caveats: Normal scalp had lower clonality than lesional scalp, with alopecia totalis/universalis lesions showing this most strongly. Sharing of TCR sequences between patients (possibly for HLA-related reasons) was less clear than in mice.

The source of this sequence is a human donor with alopecia areata. Sequenced material: CD4+ T cells sorted from blood, taken at week 0.

The CDR3 protein is CASSDSNQETQYF. CDR3 nucleotides: TGTGCCAGCAGCGACAGTAACCAAGAGACCCAGTACTTC. The chain employs TRBV6-1 and TRBJ2-5; a possible D gene is TRBD1 (5 bases). Trimming removed 6 bases from V and 0 bases from J, with 8 bases in between. The CDR3 length is 13 residues. CDR1 is MNHNS and CDR2 is SASEGT in the germline V gene.